Listed below are T cell receptor beta chains from one sample, sequenced in a study of cytomegalovirus exposure and HLA in healthy donors. TCRdb's table, derived via immunoSEQ multiplex PCR, lists solely in-frame clones and lacks some. The sample contains some 80,000 clones, about 96% of which appear only once. Sample: PBMCs. The receptor set was obtained from a woman aged 18-29 years in good health and CMV-seronegative. The CDR3 runs from the conserved cysteine through the conserved F or W. D genes are given only for firm matches. Clone size appears in some rows only: once, few, many, or a class for an expanded clone.

V: TRBV13
J: TRBJ1-5
D: .
size: .
CDR3: CASSLAGDSDQPQHF
DNA: TGTGCCAGCAGCTTAGCGGGGGATTCGGATCAGCCCCAGCATTTT

V: TRBV13
J: TRBJ2-1
D: TRBD2
size: .
CDR3: CASSSRGSGGPLDEQFF
DNA: TGTGCCAGCAGCTCCCGGGGTTCGGGAGGCCCCTTGGATGAGCAGTTCTTC

V: TRBV29-1
J: TRBJ2-3
D: TRBD2
size: .
CDR3: CSVEAPPGLAESTDTQYF
DNA: TGCAGCGTTGAAGCCCCCCCCGGACTAGCGGAGAGCACAGATACGCAGTATTTT

V: TRBV28
J: TRBJ2-1
D: TRBD1
size: .
CDR3: CASSPGQGTDEQFF
DNA: TGTGCCAGCAGTCCGGGACAGGGGACGGATGAGCAGTTCTTC

V: TRBV19
J: TRBJ2-1
D: TRBD2
size: once
CDR3: CASSILAGGDNEQFF
DNA: TGTGCCAGTAGTATTCTAGCGGGAGGGGACAATGAGCAGTTCTTC

V: TRBV4-2
J: TRBJ2-1
D: TRBD2
size: .
CDR3: CASSPRLAGVVNEQFF
DNA: TGTGCCAGCAGCCCTAGACTAGCGGGAGTCGTTAATGAGCAGTTCTTC

V: TRBV7-9
J: TRBJ2-6
D: TRBD1
size: .
CDR3: CASRRRQGALGANVLTF
DNA: TGTGCCAGCAGACGTAGACAGGGGGCGCTTGGGGCCAACGTCCTGACTTTC

V: TRBV25-1
J: TRBJ2-7
D: TRBD1
size: .
CDR3: CASSDRPGQVGEQYF
DNA: TGTGCCAGCAGTGACAGGCCAGGACAGGTCGGCGAGCAGTACTTC

V: TRBV23-1
J: TRBJ1-5
D: TRBD1
size: .
CDR3: CASSQLHRDSGQPQHF
DNA: TGCGCCAGCAGTCAACTCCACCGGGACAGCGGGCAGCCCCAGCATTTT

V: TRBV28
J: TRBJ2-7
D: .
size: .
CDR3: CASEIGDNTYEQYF
DNA: TGTGCCAGCGAGATTGGTGACAATACCTACGAGCAGTACTTC

V: TRBV28
J: TRBJ1-2
D: TRBD1
size: .
CDR3: CASSRQGNYGYTF
DNA: TGTGCCAGCAGTCGACAGGGTAACTATGGCTACACCTTC

V: TRBV6-5
J: TRBJ2-1
D: .
size: .
CDR3: CASSSTGYNEQFF
DNA: TGTGCCAGCAGTTCCACGGGTTACAATGAGCAGTTCTTC

V: TRBV18
J: TRBJ1-3
D: .
size: .
CDR3: CASSPPRQISGNTIYF
DNA: TGTGCCAGCTCACCACCACGTCAGATCTCTGGAAACACCATATATTTT

V: TRBV27
J: TRBJ2-7
D: .
size: .
CDR3: CASSLLPGAAAYEQYF
DNA: TGTGCCAGCAGTTTACTGCCAGGGGCAGCGGCCTACGAGCAGTACTTC

V: TRBV4-1
J: TRBJ2-7
D: .
size: few
CDR3: CASSQAGWEYEQYF
DNA: TGCGCCAGCAGCCAAGCCGGCTGGGAGTACGAGCAGTACTTC

V: TRBV18
J: TRBJ1-1
D: .
size: .
CDR3: CASSPRGALNTEAFF
DNA: TGTGCCAGCTCACCCCGGGGGGCCCTGAACACTGAAGCTTTCTTT

V: TRBV19
J: TRBJ2-5
D: .
size: .
CDR3: CASSITRQETQYF
DNA: TGTGCCAGTAGTATAACCAGGCAAGAGACCCAGTACTTC

V: TRBV10-3
J: TRBJ1-1
D: .
size: .
CDR3: CAISDNRINTEAFF
DNA: TGTGCCATCAGTGACAACAGGATAAACACTGAAGCTTTCTTT

V: TRBV5-1
J: TRBJ2-1
D: TRBD1
size: .
CDR3: CASSLGGTGGSYNEQFF
DNA: TGCGCCAGCAGCTTGGGAGGGACAGGGGGCTCGTACAATGAGCAGTTCTTC

V: TRBV9
J: TRBJ1-1
D: .
size: .
CDR3: CASSVTGAEAFF
DNA: TGTGCCAGCAGCGTAACCGGGGCTGAAGCTTTCTTT

V: TRBV28
J: TRBJ2-1
D: .
size: .
CDR3: CASSSFPLDNEQFF
DNA: TGTGCCAGCAGTTCTTTCCCCCTAGATAATGAGCAGTTCTTC

V: TRBV10-1
J: TRBJ2-2
D: TRBD1
size: .
CDR3: CASSPGQLRTGELFF
DNA: TGCGCCAGCAGTCCGGGACAGCTCAGGACCGGGGAGCTGTTTTTT

V: TRBV27
J: TRBJ2-1
D: TRBD2
size: .
CDR3: CASSSGGSTIVGSYNEQFF
DNA: TGTGCCAGCAGTTCGGGCGGGAGTACTATTGTAGGCTCCTACAATGAGCAGTTCTTC

V: TRBV4-2
J: TRBJ2-2
D: TRBD2
size: .
CDR3: CASSNGGRGELFF
DNA: TGTGCCAGCAGCAACGGGGGGAGAGGGGAGCTGTTTTTT

V: TRBV19
J: TRBJ2-6
D: .
size: .
CDR3: CASSMALTGANVLTF
DNA: TGTGCCAGTAGTATGGCCTTAACCGGGGCCAACGTCCTGACTTTC

V: TRBV2
J: TRBJ2-1
D: TRBD1
size: .
CDR3: CASSALWTGENSYNEQFF
DNA: TGTGCCAGCAGTGCCCTATGGACAGGGGAGAACTCCTACAATGAGCAGTTCTTC

V: TRBV29-1
J: TRBJ1-1
D: .
size: .
CDR3: CSVPNGQNTEAFF
DNA: TGCAGCGTTCCCAACGGACAGAACACTGAAGCTTTCTTT

V: TRBV2
J: TRBJ2-6
D: .
size: .
CDR3: CAGAPRSGANVLTF
DNA: TGTGCCGGGGCCCCCCGCTCTGGGGCCAACGTCCTGACTTTC

V: TRBV15
J: TRBJ2-1
D: TRBD2
size: once
CDR3: CATSRGQGLADYNEQFF
DNA: TGTGCCACCAGCAGAGGACAGGGACTAGCGGATTACAATGAGCAGTTCTTC

V: TRBV7-6
J: TRBJ2-3
D: .
size: .
CDR3: CASSPQRPGDTQYF
DNA: TGTGCCAGCAGCCCCCAGCGGCCCGGAGATACGCAGTATTTT

V: TRBV6-5
J: TRBJ2-7
D: .
size: .
CDR3: CASRRAGSYEQYF
DNA: TGTGCCAGCAGGAGGGCCGGGTCCTACGAGCAGTACTTC